This entry is about one T cell receptor beta chain. Antigen unknown. Germline loops: CDR1 SQVTM, CDR2 ANQGSEA. With V trimmed by 6 bases and J by 0 bases, 5 bases remained unmatched. The CDR3 runs 13 residues. A multiplex PCR was run with 60 Vbeta primers and 13 Jbeta primers. TCRdb's table, derived via immunoSEQ multiplex PCR, lists solely in-frame clones and lacks some. The data hold fewer than 200,000 clones, with roughly 89% observed a single time. The entry originates in a study of cytomegalovirus exposure and HLA in healthy donors. Study results and caveats: Follow-up analysis later connected one missense variant in DCLRE1C with trimming of TCR beta V- and J-genes.

Though probably carrying unrecorded immune exposures, donors were nominally healthy at sampling. The J gene is TRBJ2-7, the V gene TRBV29-1; 7 positions match TRBD1. The source material was PBMCs. The receptor was derived from a woman in her 30s in good health and CMV-seronegative. Here the CDR3 DNA reads TGCAGCGTGGAGACAGGGACCTCCTACGAGCAGTACTTC. Translating it yields CSVETGTSYEQYF.